This TCR beta chain appears in the sequencing data of a study of radiation and T cells in renal cell carcinoma. This clone has only a few counts. Method: immunoSEQ multiplex PCR; TCRdb's copy keeps in-frame clones and lacks some. The table shows over 15,000 clones, with over 45% occurring only once. Regarding treatment: 15 Gy SBRT to primary tumor, nephrectomy 4 weeks later. The CDR3 totals 17 residues. Trimming stripped 1 base from V and 0 bases from J, with 15 bases between. CDR1 and CDR2 (germline): SGHVS, FQNEAQ. The V and J genes are TRBV7-8 and TRBJ1-2; D remains ambiguous. This TCR came from a man between 45 and 60 years old with renal cell carcinoma. Specimen: tumor tissue, collected from a patient whose treatment included radiotherapy and nephrectomy. CDR3 bases: TGTGCCAGCAGCTTAGTTTTTAGGGCTACAACTAACTATGGCTACACCTTC. Translation: CASSLVFRATTNYGYTF.